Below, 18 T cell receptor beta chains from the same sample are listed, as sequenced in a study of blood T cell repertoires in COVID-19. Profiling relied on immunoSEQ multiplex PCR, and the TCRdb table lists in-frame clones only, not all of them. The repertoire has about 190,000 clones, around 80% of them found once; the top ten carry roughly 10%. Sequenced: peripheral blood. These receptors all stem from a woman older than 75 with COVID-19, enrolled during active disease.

This chain's CDR3 is CASSEEGLLGYTF. The CDR3 DNA is TGTGCCAGCAGTGAAGAGGGGCTTCTGGGCTACACCTTC. The V gene is TRBV6-1, the J gene TRBJ1-2, with D perhaps TRBD1 (5 bases). The CDR3 is 13 amino acids. V shed 1 base and J shed 8 bases, with 11 bases lying between them. The germline gives CDR1 MNHNS, CDR2 SASEGT.

Written as DNA, the CDR3 is TGTGCCAGCAGCTCCTTCCCGGGGCAGCGGGCCGGGGAGCTGTTTTTT. Its protein product is CASSSFPGQRAGELFF. The chain joins TRBV27 to TRBJ2-2; possible D gene TRBD2, 6 bases. Trimming left V 6 bases short and J 6 bases short, with 20 bases between. Germline lookup yields CDR1 MNHEY and CDR2 SMNVEV (reference sequence). This CDR3 region has 16 residues.

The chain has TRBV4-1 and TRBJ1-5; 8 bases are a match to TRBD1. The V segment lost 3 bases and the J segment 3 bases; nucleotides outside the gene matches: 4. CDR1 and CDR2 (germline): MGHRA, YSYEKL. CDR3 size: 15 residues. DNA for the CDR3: TGCGCCAGCAGCCAGGCGGACAGGGCCAATCAGCCCCAGCATTTT. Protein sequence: CASSQADRANQPQHF.

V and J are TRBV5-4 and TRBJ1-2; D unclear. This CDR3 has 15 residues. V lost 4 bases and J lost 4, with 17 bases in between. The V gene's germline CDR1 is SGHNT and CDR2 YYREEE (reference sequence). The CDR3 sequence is CASSRNGERSYGYTF. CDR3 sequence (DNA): TGTGCCAGCAGCCGGAACGGGGAACGGAGCTATGGCTACACCTTC.

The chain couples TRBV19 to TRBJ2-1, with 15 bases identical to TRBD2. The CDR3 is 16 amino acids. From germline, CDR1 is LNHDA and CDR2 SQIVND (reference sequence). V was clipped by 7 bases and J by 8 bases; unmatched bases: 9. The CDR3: CASTRTSGGAGYEQFF. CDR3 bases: TGTGCCAGTACTAGGACTAGCGGGGGGGCGGGCTATGAGCAGTTCTTC.

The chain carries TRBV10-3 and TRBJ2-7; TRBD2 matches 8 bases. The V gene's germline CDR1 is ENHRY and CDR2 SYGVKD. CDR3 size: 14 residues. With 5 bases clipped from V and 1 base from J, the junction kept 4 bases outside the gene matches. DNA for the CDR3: TGTGCCATCAGTCCTAGCGGGCCATCCTACGAGCAGTACTTC. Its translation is CAISPSGPSYEQYF.

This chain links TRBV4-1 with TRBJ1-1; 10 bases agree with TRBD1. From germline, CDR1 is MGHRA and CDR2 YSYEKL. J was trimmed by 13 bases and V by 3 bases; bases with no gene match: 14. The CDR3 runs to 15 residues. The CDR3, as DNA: TGCGCCAGCAGCCATCACTGGACAGGGGGAATAACAGTTTTCTTT. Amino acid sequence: CASSHHWTGGITVFF.

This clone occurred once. The CDR3 spells CASSVDGLATYNEQFF. In DNA form, the CDR3 reads TGTGCCAGCAGCGTAGATGGACTAGCGACCTACAATGAGCAGTTCTTC. This chain uses TRBV9 with TRBJ2-1; 9 positions match TRBD2. CDR1 SGDLS and CDR2 YYNGEE come from the germline V gene. Trimming removed 0 bases from V and 2 bases from J; junction bases left unmatched: 3. This CDR3 region has 16 residues.

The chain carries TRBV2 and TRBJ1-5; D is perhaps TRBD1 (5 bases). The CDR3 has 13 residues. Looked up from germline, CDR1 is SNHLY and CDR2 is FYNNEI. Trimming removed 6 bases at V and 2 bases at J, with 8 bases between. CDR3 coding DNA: TGTGCCAGCAGAAGGGGCGGCAATCAGCCCCAGCATTTT. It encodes CASRRGGNQPQHF.

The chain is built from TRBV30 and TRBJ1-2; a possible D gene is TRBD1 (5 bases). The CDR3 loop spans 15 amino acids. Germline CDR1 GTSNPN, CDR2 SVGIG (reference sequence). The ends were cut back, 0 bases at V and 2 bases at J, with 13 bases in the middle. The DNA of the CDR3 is TGTGCCTGGAGTGTAAGACTGGCAGGGAACTATGGCTACACCTTC. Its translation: CAWSVRLAGNYGYTF.

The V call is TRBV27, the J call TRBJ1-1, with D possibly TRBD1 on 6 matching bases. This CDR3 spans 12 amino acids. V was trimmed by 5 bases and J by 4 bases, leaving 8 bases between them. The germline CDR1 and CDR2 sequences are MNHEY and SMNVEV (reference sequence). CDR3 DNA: TGTGCCAGCAGTGAAGGGGGCACTGAAGCTTTCTTT. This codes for CASSEGGTEAFF.

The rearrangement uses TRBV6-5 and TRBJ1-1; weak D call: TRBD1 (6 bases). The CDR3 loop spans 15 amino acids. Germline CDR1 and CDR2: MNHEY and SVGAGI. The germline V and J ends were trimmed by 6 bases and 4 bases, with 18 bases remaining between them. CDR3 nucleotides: TGTGCCAGCAGGGACGGTTGGACAGTCTCCACTGAAGCTTTCTTT. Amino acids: CASRDGWTVSTEAFF.

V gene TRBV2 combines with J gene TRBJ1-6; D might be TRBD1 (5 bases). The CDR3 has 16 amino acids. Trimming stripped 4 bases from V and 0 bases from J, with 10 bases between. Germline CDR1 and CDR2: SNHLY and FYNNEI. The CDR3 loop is CASSGQGSSYNSPLHF. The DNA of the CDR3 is TGTGCCAGCAGTGGGCAGGGCAGCTCCTATAATTCACCCCTCCACTTT.

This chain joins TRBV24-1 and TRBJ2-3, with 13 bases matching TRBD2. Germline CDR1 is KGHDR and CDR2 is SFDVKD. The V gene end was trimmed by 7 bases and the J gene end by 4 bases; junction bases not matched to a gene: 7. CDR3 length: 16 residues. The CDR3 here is CATSPGLAGAADTQYF. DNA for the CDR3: TGTGCCACCAGCCCCGGACTAGCGGGAGCCGCAGATACGCAGTATTTT.

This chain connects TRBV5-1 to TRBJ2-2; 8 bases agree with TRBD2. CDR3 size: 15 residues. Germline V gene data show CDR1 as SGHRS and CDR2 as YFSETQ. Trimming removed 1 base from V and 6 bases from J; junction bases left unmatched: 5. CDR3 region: CASSLTPSGPGELFF. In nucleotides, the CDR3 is TGCGCCAGCAGCTTGACGCCTAGCGGGCCCGGGGAGCTGTTTTTT.

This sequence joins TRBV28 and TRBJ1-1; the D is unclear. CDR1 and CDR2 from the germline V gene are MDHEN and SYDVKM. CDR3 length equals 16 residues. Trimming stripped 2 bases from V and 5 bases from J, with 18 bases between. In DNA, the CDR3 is TGTGCCAGCAGTTTAACCGAAAGAATCGGGGAGACTGAAGCTTTCTTT. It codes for CASSLTERIGETEAFF.

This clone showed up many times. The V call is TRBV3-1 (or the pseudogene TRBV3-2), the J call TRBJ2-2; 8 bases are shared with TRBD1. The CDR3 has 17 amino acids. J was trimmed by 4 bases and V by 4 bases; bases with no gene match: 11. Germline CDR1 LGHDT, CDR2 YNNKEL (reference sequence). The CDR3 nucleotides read TGTGCCAGCAGCCCCCTAGGAGGACAGGGCATCACCGGGGAGCTGTTTTTT. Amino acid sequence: CASSPLGGQGITGELFF.

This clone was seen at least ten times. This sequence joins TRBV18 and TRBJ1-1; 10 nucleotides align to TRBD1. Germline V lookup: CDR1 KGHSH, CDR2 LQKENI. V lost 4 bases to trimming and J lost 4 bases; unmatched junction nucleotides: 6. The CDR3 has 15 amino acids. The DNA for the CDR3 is TGTGCCAGCTCACACGACAGGGGGCGCTTCACTGAAGCTTTCTTT. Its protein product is CASSHDRGRFTEAFF.